A selection of T cell receptor beta chains follows, all from one sample in a study of blood T cell repertoires in COVID-19. Assay used: immunoSEQ multiplex PCR; TCRdb lists only in-frame clones, some missing. The sample shows 95,000 to 150,000 clones, 90% of them seen only once. The source material was peripheral blood. These TCRs come from a woman in her fifties or sixties with COVID-19, enrolled during active disease. CDR3s include the opening cysteine and the closing phenylalanine or tryptophan. Fields, in order: D gene, J gene, clone size, V gene, CDR3 protein, CDR3 DNA. A D gene is named only where the DNA matches it firmly. A row's size may be missing; if present it is once, few, many or a size class.

TRBD1,TRBJ1-2,NA,TRBV19,CASTNPRGTDYGYTF,TGTGCCAGCACAAACCCACGCGGGACAGACTATGGCTACACCTTC
NA,TRBJ1-5,NA,TRBV29-1,CSVVEGGYSNQPQHF,TGCAGCGTTGTCGAGGGCGGATATAGCAATCAGCCCCAGCATTTT
TRBD1,TRBJ1-2,NA,TRBV6-2/TRBV6-3,CASSYATGTGGGYTF,TGTGCCAGCAGTTACGCCACCGGGACAGGGGGCGGCTACACCTTC
NA,TRBJ1-5,NA,TRBV7-9,CASSLGDYSNQPQHF,TGTGCCAGCAGCTTAGGAGACTATAGCAATCAGCCCCAGCATTTT
NA,TRBJ2-5,NA,TRBV14,CASSDRLPEAETQYF,TGTGCCAGCAGCGACAGGCTACCTGAGGCCGAGACCCAGTACTTC
NA,TRBJ2-3,NA,TRBV10-3,CAISVRSPSTDTQYF,TGTGCCATCAGCGTGAGATCTCCTAGCACAGATACGCAGTATTTT
TRBD1,TRBJ1-5,few,TRBV18,CASSGTANQPQHF,TGTGCCAGCTCCGGGACAGCAAATCAGCCCCAGCATTTT
NA,TRBJ1-6,NA,TRBV2,CASRAWEIYNSPLHF,TGTGCCAGCAGGGCTTGGGAGATCTATAATTCACCCCTCCACTTT
NA,TRBJ2-2,NA,TRBV28,CASSLWTVTNTGELFF,TGTGCCAGCAGTTTATGGACAGTGACGAACACCGGGGAGCTGTTTTTT
NA,TRBJ2-1,NA,TRBV4-3,CASSQDAVPGGLSHEQFF,TGCGCCAGCAGCCAAGATGCGGTTCCGGGGGGCCTTAGCCATGAGCAGTTCTTC
TRBD1,TRBJ2-7,NA,TRBV5-1,CASSLGTGYEQYF,TGCGCCAGCAGCTTGGGGACAGGGTACGAGCAGTACTTC
NA,TRBJ1-2,NA,TRBV15,CATSRAAEAVGYTF,TGTGCCACCAGCAGAGCCGCAGAAGCGGTGGGCTACACCTTC
TRBD1,TRBJ1-2,NA,TRBV12-3/TRBV12-4,CASTIQGARGYTF,TGTGCCAGCACCATTCAGGGGGCGCGAGGCTACACCTTC
TRBD1,TRBJ2-7,once,TRBV11-2,CASSILTGGPYEQYF,TGTGCCAGCAGCATCCTCACAGGGGGCCCCTACGAGCAGTACTTC
NA,TRBJ1-4,NA,TRBV7-2,CASSLVWQINEKLFF,TGTGCCAGCAGCTTAGTTTGGCAGATTAATGAAAAACTGTTTTTT
NA,TRBJ2-7,NA,TRBV2,CARRTATSYEQYF,TGTGCCAGAAGGACAGCCACGTCCTACGAGCAGTACTTC
NA,TRBJ2-7,NA,TRBV5-8,CASRTRGGADNEQYF,TGTGCCAGCAGAACCCGTGGAGGGGCTGATAACGAGCAGTACTTC
NA,TRBJ2-3,NA,TRBV18,CASSPGVTTDTQYF,TGTGCCAGCTCACCCGGGGTAACCACAGATACGCAGTATTTT
NA,TRBJ1-1,few,TRBV11-2,CASSLEGAVAFF,TGTGCCAGCAGCTTGGAAGGGGCGGTTGCTTTCTTT
NA,TRBJ2-5,NA,TRBV4-2,CASSQGASGSETQYF,TGTGCCAGCAGCCAAGGAGCCTCCGGGTCAGAGACCCAGTACTTC
NA,TRBJ2-2,NA,TRBV27,CASSLAGQRGIGELFF,TGTGCCAGCAGTTTAGCGGGACAGCGGGGGATCGGGGAGCTGTTTTTT
NA,TRBJ2-3,NA,TRBV7-2,CASSLKSLAARTDTQYF,TGTGCCAGCAGCTTAAAAAGCTTAGCGGCACGAACAGATACGCAGTATTTT
NA,TRBJ1-2,few,TRBV6-1,CASSEVIRVGYGYTF,TGTGCCAGCAGTGAAGTTATCAGGGTAGGCTATGGCTACACCTTC
TRBD1,TRBJ1-2,NA,TRBV5-1,CASSLGLPGQGFYGYTF,TGCGCCAGCAGCTTGGGACTCCCGGGACAGGGGTTTTATGGCTACACCTTC
NA,TRBJ1-4,NA,TRBV6-4,CASIITGLRRLQLVEKLFF,TGTGCCAGCATCATAACCGGCCTTCGAAGGCTGCAACTAGTTGAAAAACTGTTTTTT
NA,TRBJ2-2,NA,TRBV27,CASSGGRSYTGELFF,TGTGCCAGCAGTGGGGGGAGGAGTTACACCGGGGAGCTGTTTTTT
TRBD1,TRBJ2-7,NA,TRBV9,CASSPRDSSYEQYF,TGTGCCAGCAGCCCGAGGGACAGCTCCTACGAGCAGTACTTC
NA,TRBJ1-2,NA,TRBV7-9,CASSLTDYGYTF,TGTGCCAGCAGCTTGACAGACTATGGCTACACCTTC
NA,TRBJ1-2,NA,TRBV25-1,CASKQGHGYTF,TGTGCCAGCAAACAGGGTCATGGCTACACCTTC
NA,TRBJ2-5,NA,TRBV7-2,CASSRGTLQETQYF,TGTGCCAGCAGCCGGGGAACGTTGCAAGAGACCCAGTACTTC
TRBD1,TRBJ1-1,NA,TRBV10-3,CAISIGGDRNTEAFF,TGTGCCATCAGTATAGGAGGGGACAGGAACACTGAAGCTTTCTTT
NA,TRBJ1-5,few,TRBV10-3,CAISVGQRNQPQHF,TGTGCCATCAGCGTGGGCCAGCGCAATCAGCCCCAGCATTTT
TRBD1,TRBJ1-2,NA,TRBV6-5,CASSYVGQGDGYTF,TGTGCCAGCAGTTACGTGGGGCAGGGGGACGGCTACACCTTC
NA,TRBJ1-6,few,TRBV5-1,CASSSDAGSPLHF,TGCGCCAGCAGCTCGGATGCCGGGTCACCCCTCCACTTT
NA,TRBJ1-3,NA,TRBV19,CASRRDLGSGNTIYF,TGTGCCAGTAGGAGGGATCTGGGCTCTGGAAACACCATATATTTT
TRBD2,TRBJ2-3,NA,TRBV7-3,CASSLGLAGTTDTQYF,TGTGCCAGCAGCTTAGGACTAGCGGGGACCACAGATACGCAGTATTTT
NA,TRBJ1-1,NA,TRBV9,CASSSKTASNTEAFF,TGTGCCAGCAGCTCGAAGACAGCCTCGAACACTGAAGCTTTCTTT
NA,TRBJ1-5,NA,TRBV18,CASSTGHLGTHQPQHF,TGTGCCAGCTCGACAGGACATTTAGGGACGCATCAGCCCCAGCATTTT
TRBD1,TRBJ1-1,once,TRBV19,CASSLRQGGSTEAFF,TGTGCCAGTAGTCTCAGACAGGGTGGTTCCACTGAAGCTTTCTTT
TRBD1,TRBJ1-2,NA,TRBV5-6,CASRFRDRGHGYTF,TGTGCCAGCAGATTTAGGGACAGGGGGCATGGCTACACCTTC
NA,TRBJ1-1,NA,TRBV7-8,CASSSARENTEAFF,TGTGCCAGCAGCTCTGCCCGGGAGAACACTGAAGCTTTCTTT
NA,TRBJ1-1,few,TRBV7-9,CASSIHNGSPRAKIF,TGTGCCAGCAGCATACATAACGGGAGTCCGCGGGCTAAAATCTTT
NA,TRBJ1-1,NA,TRBV10-3,CAISEYTDPAFF,TGTGCCATCAGTGAGTACACAGATCCGGCTTTCTTT
NA,TRBJ2-1,NA,TRBV5-1,CASSFLPGPRGGEQFF,TGCGCCAGCAGCTTTCTCCCCGGCCCGAGGGGGGGTGAGCAGTTCTTC
TRBD1,TRBJ1-1,once,TRBV6-6,CASSSIGTGQAFF,TGTGCCAGCAGTTCGATCGGGACAGGCCAGGCTTTCTTT
TRBD1,TRBJ2-3,NA,TRBV10-3,CASWTGSGGDTQYF,TGTGCCTCGTGGACAGGGTCAGGGGGAGATACGCAGTATTTT